Below, one TCR beta chain is given with its context. This record belongs to a study of blood T cell repertoires in COVID-19. In the authors' workflow: Estimated nucleated cell counts came from reference gene primer amplification. Clones were read by immunoSEQ multiplex PCR, and TCRdb kept only the in-frame ones, dropping some. V and J calls and clone size are those listed in that table; D and trimming were worked out from the DNA. Altogether about 51,000 clones are present, about 91% being singletons, with the ten largest covering 3% to 3.5%. The CDR3 consists of 15 residues. Germline CDR1 and CDR2: SNHLY and FYNNEI. The V gene end was trimmed by 2 bases and the J gene end by 7 bases; junction bases not matched to a gene: 9.

The sequence derives from a man in his forties or fifties with acute or convalescent COVID-19. Sequencing was done on a sample of peripheral blood. The V gene is TRBV2, the J gene TRBJ2-5; 8 bases are shared with TRBD2. The CDR3 nucleotides read TGTGCCAGCAGTGAATCGACTAGCGAGTTTGTGACCCAGTACTTC. Its protein product is CASSESTSEFVTQYF.